This TCR beta chain was recovered during a study of control samples from healthy donors and cancer patients. Germline CDR1 and CDR2: MNHEY and SMNVEV (reference sequence). J lost 1 base, V lost 8 bases, and 5 bases had no gene match. The CDR3 consists of 14 residues. Profiled with immunoSEQ multiplex PCR; TCRdb holds only in-frame clones, not every one. This table has 350,000 to 450,000 clones, over 75% appearing once. The rearrangement uses TRBV27 and TRBJ2-5; TRBD1 agrees at 9 bases. The sequenced sample was PBMCs. The TCR originated in a man aged 35 to 55 with head and neck cancer. The CDR3 spells CASGRGQGQETQYF. CDR3 in DNA: TGTGCCAGCGGTCGGGGACAGGGCCAAGAGACCCAGTACTTC.